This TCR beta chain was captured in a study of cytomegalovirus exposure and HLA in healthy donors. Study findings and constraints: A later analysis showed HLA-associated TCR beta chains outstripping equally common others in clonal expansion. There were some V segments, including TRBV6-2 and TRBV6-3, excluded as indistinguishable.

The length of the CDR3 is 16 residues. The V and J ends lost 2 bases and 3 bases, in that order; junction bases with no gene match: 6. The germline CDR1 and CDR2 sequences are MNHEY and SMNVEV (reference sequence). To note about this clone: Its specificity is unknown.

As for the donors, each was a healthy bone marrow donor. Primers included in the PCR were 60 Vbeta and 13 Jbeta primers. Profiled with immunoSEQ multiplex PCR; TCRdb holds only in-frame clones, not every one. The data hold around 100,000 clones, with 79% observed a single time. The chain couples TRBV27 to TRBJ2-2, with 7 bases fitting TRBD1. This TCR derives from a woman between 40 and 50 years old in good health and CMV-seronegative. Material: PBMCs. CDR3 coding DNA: TGTGCCAGCAGTTTAGTCCTAACAGGGGACACCGGGGAGCTGTTTTTT. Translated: CASSLVLTGDTGELFF.